This passage covers 11 T cell receptor beta chains from one sample sequenced in a study of cytomegalovirus exposure and HLA in healthy donors (dated 2017 in TCRdb). Libraries were made using the immunoSEQ multiplex PCR assay. A mixture of 60 forward primers for TCR Vbeta segments and 13 reverse primers for TCR Jbeta segments was used in the multiplex PCR. In its TCRdb copy, this immuneACCESS table keeps in-frame sequences only and misses some clones. Where compared with another copy, unresolved V genes explain less than half of these, and the others have no known cause. The sample table lists more than 150,000 clones, approximately 79% of them with a count of one. Roughly 6.7% of the sample belongs to the ten largest clones. The sample consisted of PBMCs. The receptors shown here come from a man aged 40-49 years in good health and CMV-seropositive.

The chain couples TRBV27 to TRBJ1-2; D gene unclear. Trimming took 10 bases from V and 7 from J, leaving 19 bases between them. Germline V gives CDR1 MNHEY, CDR2 SMNVEV (reference sequence). The CDR3 has 13 amino acids. The CDR3 sequence is CATHPNGVAGYTF. The CDR3 DNA sequence: TGTGCCACCCACCCAAACGGGGTCGCTGGCTACACCTTC.

The chain uses TRBV7-2 and TRBJ2-3; 8 bases map to TRBD2. The CDR3 is 17 amino acids. Germline V CDR1 and CDR2: SGHTA, FQGNSA. V gave up 4 bases and J gave up 2 bases; unmatched junction bases: 11. Here the CDR3 reads CASSSFPRSGNTDTQYF. CDR3 DNA sequence: TGTGCCAGCAGCTCTTTTCCCCGTAGCGGGAACACAGATACGCAGTATTTT.

The chain employs TRBV9 and TRBJ2-1, with 7 bases fitting TRBD2. This CDR3 is 16 amino acids long. CDR1 SGDLS and CDR2 YYNGEE come from the germline V gene. Trimming removed 0 bases from V and 3 bases from J; junction bases left unmatched: 6. DNA of the CDR3: TGTGCCAGCAGCGTAGCTGGGGGAGGGCTCTACAATGAGCAGTTCTTC. Translation: CASSVAGGGLYNEQFF.

The genes are TRBV10-3 and TRBJ2-5, with 12 bases lining up with TRBD1. Per the germline V gene, CDR1 is ENHRY and CDR2 is SYGVKD. This CDR3 contains 16 residues. V trimming: 0 bases; J trimming: 5 bases; junction bases outside the gene matches: 4. CDR3 bases: TGTGCCATCAGTGAGTCGGGGACAGGGGGCCGGGAGACCCAGTACTTC. Protein: CAISESGTGGRETQYF.

The gene calls are TRBV6-5 and TRBJ1-1; TRBD1 is a possible D gene (5 bases). CDR1 and CDR2 from the germline V gene are MNHEY and SVGAGI. V was clipped by 9 bases and J by 1 base, with 15 bases between them. The CDR3 extends over 14 amino acids. The CDR3 sequence is CASQDWGANTEAFF. CDR3 bases: TGTGCCAGTCAAGATTGGGGCGCGAACACTGAAGCTTTCTTT.

The CDR3: CASSDPASDSTDTQYF. The CDR3 DNA follows: TGCGCCAGCAGTGACCCAGCGTCCGACAGCACAGATACGCAGTATTTT. The chain recombines TRBV10-2 with TRBJ2-3; D is uncertain. Germline-derived CDR1 and CDR2 are WSHSY and SAAADI. Trimming took off 3 bases at V and 0 bases at J, with 13 bases between the two ends. CDR3 length: 16 amino acids.

The chain links TRBV4-3 to TRBJ1-5, with 10 bases that match TRBD1. Germline loops: CDR1 LGHNA, CDR2 YSLEER. CDR3 size: 18 residues. V shed 2 bases, J shed 4 bases, and the junction held 11 bases outside the gene matches. Here the CDR3 reads CASSQLTYGTGANQPQHF. DNA for the CDR3: TGCGCCAGCAGCCAACTAACTTATGGGACAGGGGCAAATCAGCCCCAGCATTTT.

The chain combines TRBV18 with TRBJ1-2; the D gene is possibly TRBD1 (5 bases). From germline, CDR1 is KGHSH and CDR2 LQKENI. This CDR3 contains 16 residues. V lost 0 bases and J 3 bases, leaving 14 bases between the germline ends. CDR3 sequence reads: CASSPPGGESDYGYTF. The CDR3 coding sequence is TGTGCCAGCTCACCACCCGGGGGGGAGAGCGACTATGGCTACACCTTC.

The chain recombines TRBV4-2 with TRBJ2-2; 9 nucleotides align to TRBD2. The CDR3 is 17 amino acids. Per germline, CDR1 LGHNA and CDR2 YNFKEQ. V shed 4 bases, J shed 2 bases, and the junction held 8 bases outside the gene matches. The CDR3 DNA sequence: TGTGCCAGCAGCCTAGTGGATCTAGCGGGAAACACCGGGGAGCTGTTTTTT. Its translation is CASSLVDLAGNTGELFF.

This chain joins TRBV28 and TRBJ2-5, with 9 bases that match TRBD1. CDR3 size: 12 residues. With 8 bases clipped from V and 5 bases from J, the junction kept 3 bases outside the gene matches. CDR1 and CDR2 (germline): MDHEN, SYDVKM. The CDR3 loop is CASGQGWETQYF. The CDR3 DNA follows: TGTGCCAGCGGACAGGGGTGGGAGACCCAGTACTTC.

The chain has TRBV7-3 and TRBJ2-5, with 13 bases that match TRBD2. The CDR3 extends over 16 amino acids. Germline CDR1 is SGHTA and CDR2 is FQGTGA. J gave up 3 bases and V 5 bases, and 6 bases lay outside the gene matches. The CDR3 here is CASSPRGLAGEETQYF. CDR3 in DNA: TGTGCCAGCAGCCCCAGAGGACTAGCGGGGGAAGAGACCCAGTACTTC.